These 10 T cell receptor beta chains came from one sample sequenced in a study of blood T cell repertoires in COVID-19. Clones were read by immunoSEQ multiplex PCR, and TCRdb kept only the in-frame ones, dropping some. Here the sample spans about 270,000 clones, more than 75% being singletons. Sequenced sample: PBMCs or T cells enriched from blood (not recorded which). The receptors derive from a woman aged 18-30 years who had recovered from COVID-19.

The chain recombines TRBV19 with TRBJ1-2, with a weak D call TRBD1 (5 bases). The V and J ends lost 4 bases and 8 bases respectively, with 20 bases between them. The CDR3 has 15 residues. The germline V gene encodes CDR1 LNHDA and CDR2 SQIVND (reference sequence). CDR3 in amino acids: CASSTDRQRGSGYTF. The CDR3 nucleotides read TGTGCCAGTAGTACCGATCGACAGCGGGGCAGCGGCTACACCTTC.

This chain links TRBV2 with TRBJ1-5; 8 bases are shared with TRBD1. The germline V gene has CDR1 SNHLY and CDR2 FYNNEI. This CDR3 region has 15 residues. After removal of 4 bases from V and 6 bases from J, the junction contained 8 bases not matched to a gene. Here the CDR3 DNA reads TGTGCCAGCAGTGGAGTGGGGACAGGTAGTCAGCCCCAGCATTTT. Amino acids: CASSGVGTGSQPQHF. The whole variable domain, remainder taken from reference TRBV2 and TRBJ1-5, is EPEVTQTPSHQVTQMGQEVILRCVPISNHLYFYWYRQILGQKVEFLVSFYNNEISEKSEIFDDQFSVERPDGSNFTLKIRSTKLEDSAMYFCASSGVGTGSQPQHFGDGTRLSIL.

This clone was observed a few times. The chain recombines TRBV5-1 with TRBJ1-1, with 7 nucleotides matching TRBD1. The CDR3 length is 15 residues. With V trimmed by 4 bases and J by 4 bases, 10 bases remained unmatched. CDR1 and CDR2 from the germline V gene are SGHRS and YFSETQ. The CDR3 loop is CASSTPDRDFTEAFF. DNA of the CDR3: TGCGCCAGCAGCACCCCAGACAGGGACTTCACTGAAGCTTTCTTT.

A few counts support this clone. The gene calls are TRBV28 and TRBJ2-1; 13 bases fit TRBD2. Losses at the gene ends were 5 bases for V and 9 bases for J; bases not matched to a gene: 10. Germline V gives CDR1 MDHEN, CDR2 SYDVKM. CDR3 length equals 16 residues. Here the CDR3 reads CASSAPGLAGHFEQFF. CDR3 DNA sequence: TGTGCCAGCAGTGCACCGGGACTAGCGGGACACTTTGAGCAGTTCTTC.

This rearrangement joins TRBV3-1 (or the pseudogene TRBV3-2) to TRBJ1-6, with unresolved D. The CDR3 is 19 amino acids. Germline-derived CDR1 and CDR2 are LGHDT and YNNKEL (reference sequence). The ends were cut back, 0 bases at V and 5 bases at J, with 20 bases in the middle. The CDR3 loop reads CASSQDILGGSLDNSPLHF. The CDR3 DNA reads TGTGCCAGCAGCCAAGATATCCTCGGCGGGAGTTTAGATAATTCACCCCTCCACTTT.

The chain carries TRBV13 and TRBJ2-1; possible D gene TRBD1, 6 bases. V lost 1 base and J lost 0, with 16 bases in between. CDR3 length equals 18 residues. Germline CDR1 PRHDT, CDR2 FYEKMQ (reference sequence). CDR3 DNA: TGTGCCAGCAGCTTAGCCCCCGGGACACCGGTCTCCTACAATGAGCAGTTCTTC. Protein: CASSLAPGTPVSYNEQFF.

The rearrangement links TRBV19 to TRBJ2-7, with 9 bases that match TRBD2. With 4 bases clipped from V and 3 bases from J, the junction kept 7 bases outside the gene matches. Germline V gene data show CDR1 as LNHDA and CDR2 as SQIVND (reference sequence). The CDR3 is 15 amino acids. The CDR3 DNA follows: TGTGCCAGTAGTACTGGGGGACTAGCATTCTACGAGCAGTACTTC. This translates into CASSTGGLAFYEQYF.

V usage is TRBV4-2 and J usage is TRBJ1-2; the D gene is possibly TRBD1 (5 bases). This CDR3 spans 14 amino acids. The germline V gene encodes CDR1 LGHNA and CDR2 YNFKEQ. V was pared by 4 bases and J by 2 bases, with 11 bases between. The DNA for the CDR3 is TGTGCCAGCAGCCCATCTCGGGGGAACTATGGCTACACCTTC. Translating it yields CASSPSRGNYGYTF.

CDR3 sequence reads: CASSLRGVAASYNEQFF. The DNA for the CDR3 is TGTGCCAGCAGCCTCAGGGGAGTGGCGGCCTCCTACAATGAGCAGTTCTTC. The chain is built from TRBV11-2 and TRBJ2-1; D might be TRBD1 (6 bases). Trimming shortened V by 5 bases and J by 0 bases, and 17 bases separated the two germline ends. The germline gives CDR1 SGHAT, CDR2 FQNNGV. The CDR3 is made up of 17 amino acids.

This clone was seen more than once but under ten times. V and J are TRBV24-1 and TRBJ2-7; maybe TRBD1 (6 bases). CDR1 is KGHDR and CDR2 is SFDVKD in the germline V gene. There are 20 residues in the CDR3. V dropped 4 bases and J dropped 0 bases, with 27 bases sitting between them. The CDR3: CATSDQPGTTEVALSYEQYF. The CDR3 DNA is TGTGCCACCAGTGACCAACCCGGGACAACCGAAGTGGCGCTCTCCTACGAGCAGTACTTC.